This TCR beta chain is drawn from a study of T cells in Graves' hyperthyroidism and ophthalmopathy. The TCR beta CDR3 regions underwent amplification using RNA transcripts as the source. The HTBI primer set was used in a first-round RT-PCR of the TCR CDR3. One entry per CDR3 protein, called by TCRdb with MiXCR from the multiplex PCR reads. The sample lists about 590,000 distinct CDR3 sequences, about 15% occurring once. The authors took PBMCs from 10 ml fresh peripheral blood. This clonotype was observed at least ten times. Germline V gene data show CDR1 as SGHTA and CDR2 as FQGNSA. The CDR3 runs to 16 residues. The ends were cut back, 2 bases at V and 5 bases at J, with 15 bases in the middle.

The source is a woman aged 30 to 39 with Graves' hyperthyroidism. Specimen: blood. The rearrangement uses TRBV7-2 and TRBJ1-4; D gene ambiguous. For the CDR3, the DNA is TGTGCCAGCAGCTTACTGGCCGGAGATACGAATGAAAAACTGTTTTTT. Encoded protein: CASSLLAGDTNEKLFF.